Shown below are 12 T cell receptor beta chains from a single sample sequenced in a study of CD8+ T cells in alopecia areata. Reverse transcribed after extraction, RNA yielded cDNA as the sequencing template. Here immunoSEQ multiplex PCR was the method, and the copy in TCRdb shows in-frame clones only, minus some. The table has 110,000 or so clones, 45% to 60% seen once. Specimen: NKG2D-low CD8+ T cells sorted from blood. The receptors were sampled from a human donor with alopecia areata.

The rearrangement joins TRBV10-3 to TRBJ2-7; D is ambiguous. CDR1 and CDR2 (germline): ENHRY, SYGVKD. Deletions cut 6 bases from V and 0 bases from J, with 6 bases between. The CDR3 length is 12 residues. CDR3 residues: CAISSSSYEQYF. Here the CDR3 DNA reads TGTGCCATCAGCAGTAGCTCCTACGAGCAGTACTTC.

This clone has a handful of counts. The chain uses TRBV5-4 and TRBJ2-1; 8 nucleotides match TRBD1. This CDR3 spans 15 amino acids. J was trimmed by 6 bases and V by 4 bases; bases with no gene match: 9. Germline values: CDR1 SGHNT, CDR2 YYREEE (reference sequence). For the CDR3, the DNA is TGTGCCAGCAGCCTGGACAGGGTACCTCTCAATGAGCAGTTCTTC. It specifies CASSLDRVPLNEQFF.

V and J are TRBV12-5 and TRBJ2-1; possibly TRBD2 for D (6 bases). CDR3 length: 13 residues. CDR1 is LGHNT, CDR2 FRNRAP, per germline. Trimming cost V 3 bases and J 13 bases, with 16 bases left between them. CDR3 in amino acids: CASGLNEPGLQFF. In DNA form, the CDR3 reads TGTGCTAGTGGTTTAAACGAACCGGGACTTCAGTTCTTC.

This chain's CDR3 is CASSEGDSPIYEQYF. The CDR3 nucleotides read TGTGCCAGCAGCGAGGGGGACAGCCCTATCTACGAGCAGTACTTC. The J gene is TRBJ2-7, the V gene TRBV9; 7 bases map to TRBD1. The CDR3 runs 15 residues. V trimming: 3 bases; J trimming: 3 bases; junction bases outside the gene matches: 9. CDR1 and CDR2 from the germline V gene are SGDLS and YYNGEE.

The chain joins TRBV11-2 to TRBJ2-7; 10 nucleotides align to TRBD1. Germline V CDR1 and CDR2: SGHAT, FQNNGV. The junction had 4 bases not matched to a gene; V was cut back by 5 bases and J by 6 bases. The CDR3 totals 13 residues. In DNA, the CDR3 is TGTGCCAGCAGCCGACAGGGGGCTGCCGAGCAGTACTTC. It translates to CASSRQGAAEQYF.

This clone was seen only a few times. The chain is built from TRBV4-2 and TRBJ2-7; possible D gene TRBD1, 5 bases. The germline CDR1 and CDR2 sequences are LGHNA and YNFKEQ. The CDR3 contains 15 residues. V was trimmed by 1 base and J by 2 bases, leaving 12 bases between them. CDR3 sequence: CASSQGTLGTYEQYF. The DNA for the CDR3 is TGTGCCAGCAGCCAAGGGACACTGGGGACCTACGAGCAGTACTTC.

V gene TRBV27 combines with J gene TRBJ1-2, with D uncertain. This CDR3 spans 13 amino acids. Germline V gene sequence: CDR1 MNHEY, CDR2 SMNVEV (reference sequence). V lost 0 bases and J 2 bases, leaving 4 bases between the germline ends. The CDR3 loop reads CASSLSSNYGYTF. CDR3 DNA sequence: TGTGCCAGCAGTTTATCGTCCAACTATGGCTACACCTTC.

This clone was recorded a few times. The CDR3: CASSLSPSGRLGEQFF. CDR3 nucleotide sequence: TGTGCCAGCAGCTTATCCCCTAGCGGGAGATTGGGTGAGCAGTTCTTC. The chain employs TRBV7-2 and TRBJ2-1; TRBD2 aligns across 10 bases. The CDR3 length is 16 residues. CDR1 and CDR2 (germline): SGHTA, FQGNSA. V shed 2 bases and J 9 bases; nucleotides not matched to a gene: 10.

This clone was observed a few times. The chain employs TRBV2 and TRBJ2-1; 14 bases fit TRBD2. This CDR3 has 15 amino acids. V dropped 4 bases and J dropped 8; count of bases not matched to a gene: 4. Per germline, CDR1 SNHLY and CDR2 FYNNEI. The CDR3 loop is CASSGGLAGDYEQFF. In DNA, the CDR3 is TGTGCCAGCAGTGGGGGACTAGCGGGAGACTATGAGCAGTTCTTC. Looking up the rest from reference TRBV2 and TRBJ2-1 gives the full variable domain: EPEVTQTPSHQVTQMGQEVILRCVPISNHLYFYWYRQILGQKVEFLVSFYNNEISEKSEIFDDQFSVERPDGSNFTLKIRSTKLEDSAMYFCASSGGLAGDYEQFFGPGTRLTVL.

The CDR3 region has the DNA TGTGCCAGCAGCCCAACGGGGGGACAGGGGGCCGCAGATACGCAGTATTTT. Translated: CASSPTGGQGAADTQYF. This chain connects TRBV7-8 to TRBJ2-3; the match to TRBD1 covers 12 bases. The CDR3 totals 17 residues. After removal of 5 bases from V and 4 bases from J, the junction contained 10 bases not matched to a gene. Germline CDR1 and CDR2: SGHVS and FQNEAQ.

This clone has only a few counts. For the CDR3, the DNA is TGTGCCAGCAGCGTACGGCTTGACACCGGGGAGCTGTTTTTT. Translating gives CASSVRLDTGELFF. The J gene is TRBJ2-2, the V gene TRBV9; D is uncertain. There are 14 residues in the CDR3. The ends were cut back, 1 base at V and 3 bases at J, with 7 bases in the middle. Germline-derived CDR1 and CDR2 are SGDLS and YYNGEE.

This rearrangement joins TRBV14 to TRBJ2-5; no clear D. V lost 0 bases and J 5 bases, leaving 4 bases between the germline ends. This CDR3 comprises 12 residues. Germline assignment: CDR1 SGHDN and CDR2 FVKESK. The CDR3, as DNA: TGTGCCAGCAGCCAAGAGAAGGAGACCCAGTACTTC. Translated, it gives CASSQEKETQYF.